The 19 T cell receptor beta chains presented below share a single source sample, sequenced in a study of cytomegalovirus exposure and HLA in healthy donors. Primers included in the PCR were 60 Vbeta and 13 Jbeta primers. The repertoire was sequenced with immunoSEQ multiplex PCR; TCRdb's copy has only in-frame clones and lacks some. The profile shows 200,000 to 250,000 clones, around 81% of them singletons. Sequenced: PBMCs. These receptors were obtained from a woman in her forties or fifties in good health and CMV-seropositive.

The rearrangement joins TRBV5-1 to TRBJ1-1, with D maybe TRBD1 (5 bases). Germline V gene lookup returns CDR1 SGHRS and CDR2 YFSETQ. Deletions cut 0 bases from V and 10 bases from J, with 10 bases between. This CDR3 has 12 residues. The CDR3 sequence is CASSLGSGVAFF. CDR3 coding DNA: TGCGCCAGCAGCTTGGGATCGGGGGTAGCTTTCTTT.

The rearrangement uses TRBV7-6 and TRBJ1-1; 9 bases match TRBD1. CDR3 length equals 17 residues. V trimming: 5 bases; J trimming: 1 base; junction bases outside the gene matches: 11. Germline lookup yields CDR1 SGHVS and CDR2 FNYEAQ. The CDR3 sequence is CASSPHPQGARNTEAFF. The CDR3 region has the DNA TGTGCCAGCAGCCCCCACCCACAGGGGGCACGGAACACTGAAGCTTTCTTT.

The chain combines TRBV27 with TRBJ1-1; 8 nucleotides align to TRBD1. Germline V gene data show CDR1 as MNHEY and CDR2 as SMNVEV (reference sequence). The CDR3 extends over 15 amino acids. After removal of 7 bases from V and 5 bases from J, the junction contained 12 bases not matched to a gene. The CDR3 bases are TGTGCCAGCATCTCGACAGGGGCGATGGGTACTGAAGCTTTCTTT. Amino acid sequence: CASISTGAMGTEAFF.

This sequence joins TRBV4-3 and TRBJ2-1; 9 nucleotides align to TRBD2. The CDR3 runs to 18 residues. The trim removed 0 bases at V and 6 bases at J, leaving 12 bases unmatched. Germline-derived CDR1 and CDR2 are LGHNA and YSLEER. The CDR3 DNA is TGCGCCAGCAGCCAAGATGAGTGGGGTCTAGCGGGGCGCAATGAGCAGTTCTTC. Amino acids: CASSQDEWGLAGRNEQFF.

This chain connects TRBV18 to TRBJ1-2, with 10 bases aligning to TRBD1. The CDR3 extends over 14 amino acids. V lost 3 bases to trimming and J lost 5 bases; unmatched junction nucleotides: 3. CDR1 and CDR2 from the germline V gene are KGHSH and LQKENI. CDR3 protein: CASSPGQGDYGYTF. As DNA, the CDR3 is TGTGCCAGCTCACCCGGACAGGGGGATTATGGCTACACCTTC.

This sequence joins TRBV28 and TRBJ1-4; 9 bases align to TRBD1. The CDR3 has 15 residues. V trimming: 1 base; J trimming: 10 bases; junction bases outside the gene matches: 7. The germline V gene has CDR1 MDHEN and CDR2 SYDVKM. The CDR3 DNA is TGTGCCAGCAGTTTATCGAACAGGGGGCAGGGAAAACTGTTTTTT. Translation: CASSLSNRGQGKLFF.

The chain links TRBV6-6 to TRBJ2-3, with 10 bases matching TRBD2. V lost 4 bases and J lost 1; bases outside the gene matches: 5. In germline, CDR1 is MNHNY, CDR2 SVGAGI (reference sequence). The CDR3 is made up of 16 amino acids. CDR3 bases: TGTGCCAGCAGTTGGGGACTAGCGACCCGCACAGATACGCAGTATTTT. Translation gives CASSWGLATRTDTQYF.

Details on this clone: Other DNA sequences in this specimen translate into the identical CDR3. This chain joins TRBV5-4 and TRBJ1-2; D not resolved. Germline CDR1 reads SGHNT; CDR2 reads YYREEE (reference sequence). V was shortened by 4 bases and J by 4 bases, with 5 bases between the two germline ends. The CDR3 spans 11 residues. CDR3 coding DNA: TGTGCCAGCAGCCGAGGCTATGGCTACACCTTC. This sequence encodes CASSRGYGYTF. Using reference TRBV5-4 and TRBJ1-2 for the parts outside the CDR3, the full variable domain is ETGVTQSPTHLIKTRGQQVTLRCSSQSGHNTVSWYQQALGQGPQFIFQYYREEENGRGNFPPRFSGLQFPNYSSELNVNALELDDSALYLCASSRGYGYTFGSGTRLTVV.

This chain uses TRBV14 with TRBJ2-5; 9 bases are shared with TRBD1. The CDR3 consists of 15 residues. V was clipped by 4 bases and J by 2 bases; unmatched bases: 5. CDR1 is SGHDN and CDR2 is FVKESK in the germline V gene. The CDR3 protein is CASSRNRGRQETQYF. The CDR3 region has the DNA TGTGCCAGCAGCCGAAACAGGGGGCGACAAGAGACCCAGTACTTC.

This clone occurred once. This sequence joins TRBV19 and TRBJ1-2, with 7 bases identical to TRBD1. Looked up from germline, CDR1 is LNHDA and CDR2 is SQIVND (reference sequence). This CDR3 has 15 residues. J lost 3 bases, V lost 5 bases, and 9 bases had no gene match. This CDR3 reads CASSPRQGFDYGYTF. In DNA, the CDR3 is TGTGCCAGTAGTCCAAGACAGGGATTCGACTATGGCTACACCTTC.

V and J are TRBV15 and TRBJ2-7; no reliable D call. The germline V gene has CDR1 LNHNV and CDR2 YYDKDF (reference sequence). This CDR3 region has 16 residues. With 0 bases removed from V and 0 bases from J, the gap between germline ends came to 12 bases. CDR3 nucleotides: TGTGCCACCAGCAGAGATCCGTACACCAACTCCTACGAGCAGTACTTC. Residues: CATSRDPYTNSYEQYF.

The chain couples TRBV28 to TRBJ1-2, with D perhaps matching TRBD1 (6 bases). V was clipped by 8 bases and J by 6 bases, with 25 bases between them. The germline V gene encodes CDR1 MDHEN and CDR2 SYDVKM. The CDR3 sequence is 16 residues long. The DNA of the CDR3 is TGTGCCAGCTTTAGTAAGGGACATGAAGTGTTTGATGGCTACACCTTC. This gives the protein CASFSKGHEVFDGYTF.

The chain couples TRBV5-6 to TRBJ2-2; 8 bases align to TRBD2. CDR3 length equals 17 residues. J lost 5 bases, V lost 2 bases, and 11 bases had no gene match. Germline CDR1 is SGHDT and CDR2 is YYEEEE. The CDR3: CASSFLVLAGLTGELFF. The DNA for the CDR3 is TGTGCCAGCAGCTTTTTGGTGCTAGCGGGTTTGACCGGGGAGCTGTTTTTT.

Regarding this clone: Other DNA variants within this sample encode the same CDR3. The chain carries TRBV28 and TRBJ1-2; TRBD1 agrees at 9 bases. V lost 5 bases and J lost 3; bases outside the gene matches: 16. The CDR3 covers 18 residues. Germline V gives CDR1 MDHEN, CDR2 SYDVKM. The CDR3 nucleotides are TGTGCCAGCAGTATACGAACCGGGACAGGGAGTCTAGACTATGGCTACACCTTC. It codes for CASSIRTGTGSLDYGYTF.

The chain is built from TRBV4-1 and TRBJ1-4; D gene unclear. V lost 1 base and J lost 0, with 9 bases in between. There are 16 residues in the CDR3. CDR1 is MGHRA and CDR2 is YSYEKL in the germline V gene. The CDR3 protein is CASSQGGGATNEKLFF. CDR3 coding DNA: TGCGCCAGCAGCCAAGGAGGAGGTGCAACTAATGAAAAACTGTTTTTT.

As to this clone: At the DNA level, this CDR3 is encoded by other sequences in the same sample as well. This sequence joins TRBV28 and TRBJ1-1; TRBD1 agrees at 10 bases. With 4 bases clipped from V and 5 bases from J, the junction kept 4 bases outside the gene matches. Germline loops: CDR1 MDHEN, CDR2 SYDVKM. The CDR3 length is 14 residues. CDR3 protein: CASSSPGQGTEAFF. Here the CDR3 DNA reads TGTGCCAGCAGTTCCCCGGGACAGGGGACTGAAGCTTTCTTT.

This clone was recorded once. The genes are TRBV30 and TRBJ1-1; tentatively, D is TRBD1 (5 bases). Germline CDR1 is GTSNPN and CDR2 is SVGIG (reference sequence). With 4 bases removed from V and 6 bases from J, the gap between germline ends came to 15 bases. The CDR3 length is 13 residues. Written as DNA, the CDR3 is TGTGCCTGGACAGCAGGGTTTTTCGCTGAAGCTTTCTTT. Amino acid sequence: CAWTAGFFAEAFF. Variable domain in full (rest from reference TRBV30 and TRBJ1-1): SQTIHQWPATLVQPVGSPLSLECTVEGTSNPNLYWYRQAAGRGLQLLFYSVGIGQISSEVPQNLSASRPQDRQFILSSKKLLLSDSGFYLCAWTAGFFAEAFFGQGTRLTVV.

The V gene is TRBV9, the J gene TRBJ2-5; D possibly corresponds to TRBD1 (7 bases). The DNA end is more similar to TRBJ2-7, so the J call may be wrong. The V gene's germline CDR1 is SGDLS and CDR2 YYNGEE. The CDR3 extends over 15 amino acids. The CDR3 loop is CASSVGGDRGYEQYF. In DNA form, the CDR3 reads TGTGCCAGCAGCGTAGGGGGGGACAGAGGCTACGAGCAGTACTTC.

This clone has just one count. J is TRBJ2-5 and V is TRBV6-5; 9 bases line up with TRBD2. The DNA end favors TRBJ2-7, so the J call may be wrong. In germline, CDR1 is MNHEY, CDR2 SVGAGI. The CDR3 totals 15 residues. In nucleotides, the CDR3 is TGTGCCAGCAGTTACCCTAGCGGGGCCATCTACGAGCAGTACTTC. It is translated as CASSYPSGAIYEQYF.